Shown below are 6 T cell receptor beta chains from a single sample sequenced in a study of T cell responses to AZD1222 COVID-19 vaccine. Clones were read by immunoSEQ multiplex PCR, and TCRdb kept only the in-frame ones, dropping some. The data show 150,000 to 200,000 clones, almost 95% seen once. The sample in question was peripheral blood, obtained on day 0 of AZD1222 vaccination. The receptor source for this set is an adult in good health.

This rearrangement joins TRBV28 to TRBJ2-3; TRBD1 matches at 8 bases. This CDR3 spans 12 amino acids. V lost 4 bases, J lost 9 bases, and 3 bases stayed unmatched. The germline V gene encodes CDR1 MDHEN and CDR2 SYDVKM. DNA of the CDR3: TGTGCCAGCAGTTATGGACAGGGAACGCAGTATTTT. It encodes CASSYGQGTQYF.

CDR3 bases: TGTGCCAGCACCGCGGACAGGGGGCTGGGCTACACCTTC. It encodes CASTADRGLGYTF. The chain links TRBV6-5 to TRBJ1-2; 11 nucleotides match TRBD1. The CDR3 covers 13 residues. Trimming took 7 bases from V and 8 from J; bases not matched to a gene: 6. Germline V gene sequence: CDR1 MNHEY, CDR2 SVGAGI.

V and J are TRBV5-4 and TRBJ1-3; 7 nucleotides align to TRBD1. CDR1 is SGHNT, CDR2 YYREEE, per germline (reference sequence). Germline trimming cut 4 bases from V and 1 base from J; bases unmatched to any gene: 2. The CDR3 runs 14 residues. The CDR3 sequence is CASSPGQSGNTIYF. The CDR3 DNA follows: TGTGCCAGCAGCCCGGGACAGTCTGGAAACACCATATATTTT.

The V call is TRBV9, the J call TRBJ2-2, with D unclear. V lost 0 bases and J lost 1, with 7 bases in between. This CDR3 contains 15 residues. Germline assignment: CDR1 SGDLS and CDR2 YYNGEE. The CDR3 protein is CASSVEVWNTGELFF. The CDR3 DNA follows: TGTGCCAGCAGCGTAGAGGTCTGGAACACCGGGGAGCTGTTTTTT.

The V and J genes are TRBV7-3 and TRBJ1-6; D is ambiguous. The V end was cut by 4 bases, the J end by 7 bases, with 17 bases between. This CDR3 spans 16 amino acids. Germline values: CDR1 SGHTA, CDR2 FQGTGA. CDR3 sequence (DNA): TGTGCCAGCAGCTCCCTCGAGAGGGTTCTGAATTCACCCCTCCACTTT. This codes for CASSSLERVLNSPLHF.

This clone was counted once. V is TRBV7-9 and J is TRBJ1-3, with D hard to call. The V gene lost 2 bases and the J gene lost 0 bases, with 20 bases spanning the gap. The CDR3 runs 19 residues. Germline V lookup: CDR1 SEHNR, CDR2 FQNEAQ (reference sequence). CDR3: CASSLFSREGPVSGNTIYF. In DNA, the CDR3 is TGTGCCAGCAGCTTATTTTCCCGGGAGGGCCCTGTCTCTGGAAACACCATATATTTT. The complete variable domain, with remaining parts taken from reference TRBV7-9 and TRBJ1-3, reads DTGVSQNPRHKITKRGQNVTFRCDPISEHNRLYWYRQTLGQGPEFLTYFQNEAQLEKSRLLSDRFSAERPKGSFSTLEIQRTEQGDSAMYLCASSLFSREGPVSGNTIYFGEGSWLTVV.